These T cell receptor beta chains were read from a single sample in a study of shared clonotypes between healthy human individuals. Repertoires were generated with immunoSEQ multiplex PCR, while TCRdb's copy carries only in-frame clones and drops some. The table records about 2.1 million clones, 90% to 95% of them present only once. The sample taken for sequencing was naive CD8+ T cells from PBMCs. The receptor set was obtained from a young man in good health. Some clones in this sample may be carry-over from other donors' samples. The CDR3 runs from the conserved cysteine through the conserved F or W. D genes are given only for firm matches.

CDR3 length	V gene	J gene	D gene	CDR3 protein
15	TRBV28	TRBJ1-2	TRBD1	CASSPLTGGNYGYTF
12	TRBV19	TRBJ1-1	-	CASSIGRTEAFF
15	TRBV7-9	TRBJ2-1	-	CASSLAGPVYNEQFF
16	TRBV28	TRBJ2-5	TRBD2	CASSSTSGMVVETQYF
15	TRBV11-2	TRBJ2-4	-	CASSSGSGGGYIQYF
15	TRBV4-1	TRBJ2-4	-	CASSQEDFGKNIQYF
13	TRBV2	TRBJ2-7	-	CASSGLSSYEQYF
16	TRBV9	TRBJ2-1	-	CASSVGASSPYNEQFF
15	TRBV27	TRBJ1-1	-	CASSLTRGMNTEAFF
14	TRBV5-1	TRBJ2-7	-	CASSLQGPNYEQYF
16	TRBV4-1	TRBJ2-2	-	CASSQEGGRNTGELFF
14	TRBV7-9	TRBJ2-1	-	CASSLAAGYNEQFF
14	TRBV5-8	TRBJ2-1	TRBD2	CASSWWFSGYEQFF
15	TRBV27	TRBJ1-5	-	CASSLSWGAHQPQHF
15	TRBV19	TRBJ1-1	TRBD1	CASSTGTGVIAEAFF
14	TRBV13	TRBJ2-5	-	CASSLEDSRETQYF
15	TRBV6-1	TRBJ2-1	TRBD1	CASSFRDRPYNEQFF
17	TRBV4-1	TRBJ2-7	TRBD1	CASSQDVTGLYIGEQYF
15	TRBV28	TRBJ2-7	TRBD2	CASSSLAGRTYEQYF
15	TRBV19	TRBJ2-1	TRBD2	CASGPRTRSYNEQFF
15	TRBV14	TRBJ1-4	-	CASSERGGTNEKLFF
14	TRBV6-5	TRBJ1-2	-	CASSYSPGSSGYTF
17	TRBV9	TRBJ1-4	-	CASSLARDSNSVEKLFF
15	TRBV15	TRBJ2-7	-	CATSGSTTGTYEQYF
12	TRBV5-1	TRBJ2-7	-	CASSFWGAEQYF
14	TRBV6-1	TRBJ2-7	TRBD1	CASNARTGPNEQYF
13	TRBV11-2	TRBJ2-3	TRBD2	CASSSGFTDTQYF
15	TRBV7-8	TRBJ2-3	TRBD2	CASSLGGGVTDTQYF
15	TRBV5-6	TRBJ2-7	TRBD2	CASSPIDSGFYEQYF
12	TRBV2	TRBJ2-7	-	CASRQGSYEQYF
15	TRBV7-9	TRBJ2-7	-	CASSLVGASSYEQYF
14	TRBV19	TRBJ2-1	TRBD2	CASSIRLAGGPQFF
15	TRBV11-3	TRBJ2-5	TRBD1	CASRVTGARAETQYF
13	TRBV27	TRBJ1-5	-	CASSLRGSQPQHF
16	TRBV28	TRBJ2-7	-	CASSRWGASNNYEQYF
22	TRBV19	TRBJ1-4	TRBD1	CASSPGPTVPGQKYPYNEKLFF
15	TRBV2	TRBJ2-5	-	CASSAGRGFGETQYF
14	TRBV28	TRBJ2-2	-	CATRSALNTGELFF
14	TRBV27	TRBJ1-4	-	CASSPRDYNEKLFF
16	TRBV27	TRBJ1-2	TRBD1	CASSQLGAGGIYGYTF
21	TRBV18	TRBJ2-3	-	CASSLIGQMIRSKVSTDTQYF
15	TRBV2	TRBJ2-7	-	CASRHPGGHSYEQYF
14	TRBV27	TRBJ1-3	-	CASRVTLGGNTIYF
15	TRBV10-3	TRBJ1-5	-	CAIRDNREENQPQHF
17	TRBV9	TRBJ2-1	TRBD2	CASSVAPASGRVNEQFF
15	TRBV6-5	TRBJ2-1	TRBD2	CASSPLAGAYNEQFF
13	TRBV29-1	TRBJ1-1	-	CSTVGGSGPEAFF
12	TRBV19	TRBJ1-1	-	CASSTLRAEAFF
12	TRBV5-6	TRBJ2-7	-	CASSLVNHEQYF
15	TRBV5-4	TRBJ2-7	TRBD2	CASSLARGSHNEQYF
13	TRBV2	TRBJ1-1	TRBD1	CASLRDRDTEAFF
16	TRBV7-9	TRBJ2-5	-	CASSGRAAEGKETQYF
17	TRBV9	TRBJ2-6	TRBD1	CASSLRGPFSGANVLTF